One sample yielded the 9 T cell receptor beta chains listed below, sequenced in a study of T cell responses to AZD1222 COVID-19 vaccine. Assay used: immunoSEQ multiplex PCR; TCRdb lists only in-frame clones, some missing. The sample records roughly 120,000 clones, over 75% being singletons. The sequences come from peripheral blood, collected on day 0 of AZD1222 vaccination. These receptors were collected from an adult in good health.

V and J are TRBV12-3 or TRBV12-4 and TRBJ1-4; no firm D call. The CDR3 sequence is 13 residues long. V lost 2 bases to trimming and J lost 7 bases, with 8 bases between them. The CDR3 DNA reads TGTGCCAGCAGTTTAAGGTTTGGTGAAAAACTGTTTTTT. Amino acid sequence: CASSLRFGEKLFF.

The chain joins TRBV4-1 to TRBJ2-7; D assignment may be TRBD1 or TRBD2 (6 bases each). Germline V gene data show CDR1 as MGHRA and CDR2 as YSYEKL. The CDR3 runs 16 residues. The germline V and J ends were trimmed by 7 bases and 6 bases, with 25 bases remaining between them. This CDR3 reads CASKQLGGPLTREQYF. CDR3 DNA sequence: TGCGCCAGCAAACAATTGGGGGGCCCCCTAACCCGCGAGCAGTACTTC.

V and J are TRBV15 and TRBJ2-7; possible D gene TRBD1, 5 bases. From germline, CDR1 is LNHNV and CDR2 YYDKDF (reference sequence). V was cut by 0 bases and J by 4 bases, with 10 bases left in between. The CDR3 has 14 residues. CDR3 nucleotides: TGTGCCACCAGCAGAGAAGGGGTCTCGTACGAGCAGTACTTC. Protein sequence: CATSREGVSYEQYF.

Turning to this clone: Compared with germline, one end of the junction differs, possibly owing to a read error. J is TRBJ2-7 and V is TRBV30, with 8 positions matching TRBD2. The germline V gene has CDR1 GTSNPN and CDR2 SVGIG (reference sequence). The CDR3 sequence is 15 residues long. The CDR3 loop reads CAWSVSGGASNEQYF. The CDR3 nucleotides are TGTGCCTGGAGTGTTTCGGGGGGGGCCTCCAACGAGCAGTACTTC.

There are a few counts of this clone. V gene TRBV29-1 combines with J gene TRBJ1-2; unclear D gene. V was pared by 3 bases and J by 7 bases, with 9 bases between. The CDR3 contains 11 residues. CDR1 and CDR2 from the germline V gene are SQVTM and ANQGSEA. The CDR3 region has the DNA TGCAGCGTTGAGGACGGCTCTGGCTACACCTTC. Translating it yields CSVEDGSGYTF.

This clone showed up just once. The chain combines TRBV7-9 with TRBJ2-2; D ambiguous. The CDR3 has 13 residues. Germline V gene data show CDR1 as SEHNR and CDR2 as FQNEAQ (reference sequence). The V and J ends lost 2 bases and 4 bases respectively, with 5 bases between them. CDR3 in DNA: TGTGCCAGCAGCTTACGTCTCACCGGGGAGCTGTTTTTT. Translation: CASSLRLTGELFF.

The rearrangement joins TRBV7-9 to TRBJ2-1; 12 bases are shared with TRBD1. J lost 5 bases, V lost 5 bases, and 7 bases had no gene match. Germline-derived CDR1 and CDR2 are SEHNR and FQNEAQ (reference sequence). The CDR3 length is 16 residues. DNA of the CDR3: TGTGCCAGCAGCCCACTGGGACAGGGGGCTGACAATGAGCAGTTCTTC. Its translation is CASSPLGQGADNEQFF.

The chain employs TRBV28 and TRBJ1-5, with D unclear. CDR3 length: 14 amino acids. The germline V gene encodes CDR1 MDHEN and CDR2 SYDVKM. Trimming removed 5 bases from V and 2 bases from J, with 10 bases in between. CDR3 sequence (DNA): TGTGCCAGCAGTCTCACGGAGGGCAATCAGCCCCAGCATTTT. It is translated as CASSLTEGNQPQHF.

V and J are TRBV6-2 or TRBV6-3 and TRBJ1-1; D perhaps matches TRBD1 (5 bases). This CDR3 has 14 amino acids. V was shortened by 0 bases and J by 7 bases, with 12 bases between the two germline ends. CDR1 is MNHEY and CDR2 is SVGEGT in the germline V gene. Here the CDR3 DNA reads TGTGCCAGCAGTTACTCTATTCAGGGTATTGAAGCTTTCTTT. Translating gives CASSYSIQGIEAFF.